This T cell receptor beta chain derives from a study of T cells in pancreatic ductal adenocarcinoma. The selected patients with pancreatic ductal adenocarcinoma had surgery but no neoadjuvant therapy. As concerns this clone: As yet, its antigen is unknown.

CDR1 and CDR2 (germline): LNHDA, SQIVND (reference sequence). The V end was cut by 2 bases, the J end by 7 bases, with 9 bases between. The CDR3 runs to 14 residues. Data came from immunoSEQ multiplex PCR; TCRdb stores just in-frame clones and leaves some out. The sample holds 8,500 to 9,500 clones, 89% seen once. Study results and limitations: Tumor-versus-blood clonality comparisons may be biased toward lower tumor diversity. Blood clonality (about 0.072) did not differ significantly from tumor (about 0.112). Unique clonotypes were 7.5 to 10-fold more numerous in blood than in tumor.

The chain couples TRBV19 to TRBJ1-6; D is uncertain. The TCR originated in a human donor with pancreatic ductal adenocarcinoma. Sequenced material: PBMCs. The CDR3 DNA follows: TGTGCCAGTAGTATAAGGGAGCTCAATTCACCCCTCCACTTT. This translates into CASSIRELNSPLHF.